Listed below are T cell receptor beta chains from one sample, sequenced in a study of T cells in Graves' hyperthyroidism and ophthalmopathy. TCRdb reanalysed the multiplex PCR reads using MiXCR and keeps one entry per CDR3 protein. The sample lists approximately 640,000 distinct CDR3 sequences; around 16% were seen once. Sequenced input: blood. These receptor sequences come from a woman aged 25 to 39 with Graves' hyperthyroidism. Both conserved end residues are part of each CDR3. D genes are given only for firm matches. The size entry is marked missing in some rows and otherwise reads once, few, many or a size class.

v_call: TRBV28; j_call: TRBJ2-1; d_call: TRBD1; clone_size: many; cdr3_nt: TGTGCCAGCAGGCTAGGGGGCTGGAGGGACAGGGGATGGAATGAGCAGTTCTTC; cdr3_aa: CASRLGGWRDRGWNEQFF
v_call: TRBV11-2; j_call: TRBJ2-1; d_call: TRBD2; clone_size: many; cdr3_nt: TGTGCCAGCAGCTTGGGGCGGGAGGGCTTATCCCCGCACAATGAGCAGTTCTTC; cdr3_aa: CASSLGREGLSPHNEQFF
v_call: TRBV7-9; j_call: TRBJ2-5; d_call: TRBD2; clone_size: many; cdr3_nt: TGTGCCAGCAGCTACGCGGGAGGGCAAGAGACCCAGTACTTC; cdr3_aa: CASSYAGGQETQYF
v_call: TRBV5-1; j_call: TRBJ1-1; d_call: TRBD1; clone_size: many; cdr3_nt: TGCGCCAGCAGCTACGTAGGACAGGGGAATTCCGAAGCTTTCTTT; cdr3_aa: CASSYVGQGNSEAFF
v_call: TRBV2; j_call: TRBJ2-7; d_call: -; clone_size: many; cdr3_nt: TGTGCCAGCAACGTAGGCGAGCAGTACTTC; cdr3_aa: CASNVGEQYF
v_call: TRBV25-1; j_call: TRBJ2-7; d_call: -; clone_size: -; cdr3_nt: TGTGCCAGCAGTGGCCTCAACGAGCAGCTCTTC; cdr3_aa: CASSGLNEQLF
v_call: TRBV6-1; j_call: TRBJ2-1; d_call: TRBD2; clone_size: many; cdr3_nt: TGTGCCACCTCTAGCGGGAGGGGATCCTACAATGAGCAGTTCTTC; cdr3_aa: CATSSGRGSYNEQFF
v_call: TRBV7-9; j_call: TRBJ1-1; d_call: TRBD1; clone_size: -; cdr3_nt: TGCGCCAGCAGCCCAGTTGCAGGGGGCACTGAAGCTTTCTTT; cdr3_aa: CASSPVAGGTEAFF
v_call: TRBV7-8; j_call: TRBJ1-1; d_call: TRBD1; clone_size: many; cdr3_nt: TGTGCCAGCAGCCCGCGAGACAGGGATAGTGGTGAAGCTTTCTTT; cdr3_aa: CASSPRDRDSGEAFF
v_call: TRBV20-1; j_call: TRBJ2-5; d_call: TRBD1; clone_size: many; cdr3_nt: TGCAGTGCCGAGACCACGGGACAGCAAGAGACCCAGTACTTC; cdr3_aa: CSAETTGQQETQYF
v_call: TRBV6-2/TRBV6-3; j_call: TRBJ1-2; d_call: TRBD1; clone_size: -; cdr3_nt: TGTGCCAGCAGTTACTATTCCGGGACAGGGTTCGATGGCTACACCTTC; cdr3_aa: CASSYYSGTGFDGYTF
v_call: TRBV18; j_call: TRBJ1-5; d_call: -; clone_size: -; cdr3_nt: TGTGCCGGCTCACCCGGGGGTACGTATAGCAATCAGCCCCAGCATTTT; cdr3_aa: CAGSPGGTYSNQPQHF
v_call: TRBV2; j_call: TRBJ1-3; d_call: -; clone_size: many; cdr3_nt: TGTGCCAGCAGTGGGCCCCGGAACACCATATATTTT; cdr3_aa: CASSGPRNTIYF
v_call: TRBV12-3/TRBV12-4; j_call: TRBJ2-5; d_call: -; clone_size: many; cdr3_nt: TGTGCCAGCAGTTGGGGAACAGGGAGCTACGAGACCCAGTACTTC; cdr3_aa: CASSWGTGSYETQYF
v_call: TRBV3-1; j_call: TRBJ2-7; d_call: -; clone_size: many; cdr3_nt: TGTGCCAGCAGCCAGTATCGGACAGTTTTGCAGTACTTC; cdr3_aa: CASSQYRTVLQYF
v_call: TRBV2; j_call: TRBJ1-5; d_call: TRBD1; clone_size: many; cdr3_nt: TGTGCCAGCAGCGCTAGCAACAGGGGGGTGAGGCCCCAGCATTTT; cdr3_aa: CASSASNRGVRPQHF
v_call: TRBV20-1; j_call: TRBJ1-1; d_call: -; clone_size: many; cdr3_nt: TGCAGTGCTAGAGAAGGTGGTTCTGAAGCTTTCTTT; cdr3_aa: CSAREGGSEAFF
v_call: TRBV25-1; j_call: TRBJ1-3; d_call: -; clone_size: -; cdr3_nt: TGTGCCAGCAGTGAATCGGAGGGAACCCCATCTGGAAACACCATATATTTT; cdr3_aa: CASSESEGTPSGNTIYF
v_call: TRBV19; j_call: TRBJ1-5; d_call: -; clone_size: -; cdr3_nt: TGTGCCTCCACAGAGGACAATCAGCCCCAGCATTTT; cdr3_aa: CASTEDNQPQHF
v_call: TRBV5-1; j_call: TRBJ1-5; d_call: TRBD1; clone_size: few; cdr3_nt: TGCGCCAGCAGGCCAGGGGGCGGTGGAAGCAATCAGCCCCAGCATTTT; cdr3_aa: CASRPGGGGSNQPQHF
v_call: TRBV20-1; j_call: TRBJ2-7; d_call: TRBD2; clone_size: few; cdr3_nt: TGCAGTGCTAGAGGGGGAGGGGCAGTTCTTCTGTACGAGCAGTACTTC; cdr3_aa: CSARGGGAVLLYEQYF
v_call: TRBV28; j_call: TRBJ1-6; d_call: -; clone_size: many; cdr3_nt: TGTGCCAGCAGTTTGAGAAATAATTCACCCCTCCACTTT; cdr3_aa: CASSLRNNSPLHF
v_call: TRBV13; j_call: TRBJ2-2; d_call: -; clone_size: many; cdr3_nt: TGTGCCAGCAGCTCGTACAGGGCCCACACCGGGGAGCTGTTTTTT; cdr3_aa: CASSSYRAHTGELFF
v_call: TRBV30; j_call: TRBJ2-1; d_call: TRBD2; clone_size: -; cdr3_nt: TGTGCCTGGAGTAAGCGAGCGGGAGTCTACAATGAGCAGTTCTTC; cdr3_aa: CAWSKRAGVYNEQFF
v_call: TRBV12-3/TRBV12-4; j_call: TRBJ2-1; d_call: TRBD1; clone_size: -; cdr3_nt: TGTGCCAGCAGTATAAGCCAGACAGGGGTGGATGACAATGAGCAGTTCTTC; cdr3_aa: CASSISQTGVDDNEQFF
v_call: TRBV7-2; j_call: TRBJ2-1; d_call: -; clone_size: -; cdr3_nt: TGTGCCAGCAGCTTAGGGGGGAAATCATACAATGAGCAGTTCTTC; cdr3_aa: CASSLGGKSYNEQFF
v_call: TRBV6-1; j_call: TRBJ2-1; d_call: -; clone_size: few; cdr3_nt: TGTGCCAGCAGGAACGGGGTTGGGAGAGGAGGGGGCCAGATCTATGAGCAGTTCTTC; cdr3_aa: CASRNGVGRGGGQIYEQFF
v_call: TRBV2; j_call: TRBJ1-4; d_call: TRBD1; clone_size: -; cdr3_nt: TGTGCCAGCAGTCCCGGGACAGCTCATGAAAAACTGTTTTTT; cdr3_aa: CASSPGTAHEKLFF
v_call: TRBV29-1; j_call: TRBJ2-7; d_call: TRBD1; clone_size: once; cdr3_nt: TGCAGCGTTGATTTACCTCAGGGGGACGAGCAGTACTTC; cdr3_aa: CSVDLPQGDEQYF
v_call: TRBV29-1; j_call: TRBJ2-5; d_call: -; clone_size: -; cdr3_nt: TGCAGCGTTGTCCCGGAGGGGGGGACCCAGTACTTC; cdr3_aa: CSVVPEGGTQYF
v_call: TRBV7-2; j_call: TRBJ2-7; d_call: -; clone_size: few; cdr3_nt: TGTGCCAGCAGCTTAGCGGTTTTACAGGGTCGAATCGAGCAGTACTTC; cdr3_aa: CASSLAVLQGRIEQYF
v_call: TRBV27; j_call: TRBJ1-1; d_call: -; clone_size: many; cdr3_nt: TGTGCCAGCAGTTTTACAGGGTACCAAATGAACACTGAAGCTTTCTTT; cdr3_aa: CASSFTGYQMNTEAFF
v_call: TRBV5-1; j_call: TRBJ1-1; d_call: -; clone_size: many; cdr3_nt: TGCGCCAGCAGCTTTGGTAGGGGGGGCAGGAGCACTGAAGCTTTCTTT; cdr3_aa: CASSFGRGGRSTEAFF
v_call: TRBV19; j_call: TRBJ2-2; d_call: TRBD2; clone_size: few; cdr3_nt: TGTGCCAGTAGTATCGGGGGGGCCGGGGAGCTGTTTTTT; cdr3_aa: CASSIGGAGELFF
v_call: TRBV9; j_call: TRBJ2-7; d_call: -; clone_size: -; cdr3_nt: TGTGCCAGCAGCCCCGGTGTCGTGAGCGAGCAGTACTTC; cdr3_aa: CASSPGVVSEQYF
v_call: TRBV6-2/TRBV6-3; j_call: TRBJ2-1; d_call: -; clone_size: many; cdr3_nt: TGTGCCAGCAGTTACTCCGCGGGCGTTAGCTCCTACAATGAGCAGTTCTTC; cdr3_aa: CASSYSAGVSSYNEQFF
v_call: TRBV2; j_call: TRBJ2-3; d_call: -; clone_size: -; cdr3_nt: TGTGCCAGCAGTGATATGGCGGGGTCAGATACGCAGTATTTT; cdr3_aa: CASSDMAGSDTQYF
v_call: TRBV28; j_call: TRBJ2-7; d_call: TRBD1; clone_size: few; cdr3_nt: TGTGCCAGCACCCCCGGGACAGGGGTGGGTGAGCAGTACTTC; cdr3_aa: CASTPGTGVGEQYF
v_call: TRBV20-1; j_call: TRBJ2-6; d_call: -; clone_size: few; cdr3_nt: TGCAGTGCTAGAGAAGGGGCTGGGGCCAACGTCCTGACTTTC; cdr3_aa: CSAREGAGANVLTF
v_call: TRBV7-9; j_call: TRBJ2-3; d_call: TRBD2; clone_size: many; cdr3_nt: TGTGCCAGCAGCGAAGACGGGACTAGCGGGATTGATACGCAGTATTTT; cdr3_aa: CASSEDGTSGIDTQYF
v_call: TRBV7-9; j_call: TRBJ1-4; d_call: TRBD1; clone_size: -; cdr3_nt: TGTGCCAGCAGCGTACCAGGGACAGGGGGCGGAGAAAAACTGTTTTTT; cdr3_aa: CASSVPGTGGGEKLFF
v_call: TRBV12-5; j_call: TRBJ1-5; d_call: -; clone_size: many; cdr3_nt: TGTGCTAGTGGTTTGAGGGAGAATCAGCCCCAGCATTTT; cdr3_aa: CASGLRENQPQHF
v_call: TRBV2; j_call: TRBJ2-2; d_call: TRBD2; clone_size: many; cdr3_nt: TGTGCCAGCAGTGAAAGTCTAGCGGGCGCGAACACCGGGGAGCTGTTTTTT; cdr3_aa: CASSESLAGANTGELFF
v_call: TRBV12-3/TRBV12-4; j_call: TRBJ1-4; d_call: -; clone_size: many; cdr3_nt: TGTGCCAGCAGTTCGCAGGGAGTGTTGGGTGAAAAACTGTTTTTT; cdr3_aa: CASSSQGVLGEKLFF
v_call: TRBV27; j_call: TRBJ1-1; d_call: TRBD1; clone_size: many; cdr3_nt: TGTGCCAGCAGTTGGGACAGAGACACTGAAGCTTTCTTT; cdr3_aa: CASSWDRDTEAFF
v_call: TRBV9; j_call: TRBJ1-1; d_call: -; clone_size: -; cdr3_nt: TGTGCCAGCAGCTCGGCGGACATGGTTGTCACTGAAGCTTTCTTT; cdr3_aa: CASSSADMVVTEAFF
v_call: TRBV5-8; j_call: TRBJ2-7; d_call: -; clone_size: few; cdr3_nt: TGTGCCAGCAGCTTGGGAGGGACAATTTACGAGCAGTACTTC; cdr3_aa: CASSLGGTIYEQYF
v_call: TRBV13; j_call: TRBJ2-3; d_call: TRBD2; clone_size: many; cdr3_nt: TGTGCCAGCATTGCAGGGGCGGGAGGGCCCGGAGATACGCAGTATTTT; cdr3_aa: CASIAGAGGPGDTQYF